Listed below are T cell receptor beta chains from one sample, sequenced in a study of prognosis after radiotherapy for stage I lung cancer. Each CDR3 protein gets one entry after TCRdb re-called the multiplex PCR reads with MiXCR. Of fewer than 50,000 distinct CDR3 sequences in the sample, roughly a quarter are singletons; the top ten hold less than 30%. The sequencing used PBMCs, collected before or after stereotactic body radiation therapy (not recorded which). Source of these receptors: a donor aged 50 or older with non-small cell lung cancer. The CDR3 runs from the conserved cysteine through the conserved F or W. Fields, in order: clone size, V gene, CDR3 length, J gene, D gene, CDR3 protein, CDR3 DNA. D genes are given only for firm matches. A clone size is listed for some rows: how often the clone was seen (once, few, many), or a class if it is expanded.

many	TRBV18	14	TRBJ1-5	TRBD1	CASSGTANDQPQHF	TGTGCCAGCTCAGGGACAGCAAATGATCAGCCCCAGCATTTT
many	TRBV9	15	TRBJ1-6	.	CASSGDSSYNSPLHF	TGTGCCAGCAGCGGAGACAGCTCCTATAATTCACCCCTCCACTTT
few	TRBV9	14	TRBJ2-1	.	CASSGGGQNNEQFF	TGTGCCAGCAGCGGGGGGGGCCAAAACAATGAGCAGTTCTTC
many	TRBV24-1	14	TRBJ2-2	.	CATKGSGNTGELFF	TGTGCCACCAAGGGTAGCGGTAACACCGGGGAGCTGTTTTTT
many	TRBV14	17	TRBJ2-1	.	CASSHPDRGLLDNEQFF	TGTGCCAGCAGCCACCCTGATCGGGGTTTACTCGACAATGAGCAGTTCTTC
many	TRBV12-3/TRBV12-4	18	TRBJ1-4	.	CASSSGGVGFATNEKLFF	TGTGCCAGCAGCAGTGGGGGGGTCGGATTCGCAACTAATGAAAAACTGTTTTTT
many	TRBV4-2	17	TRBJ2-1	.	CASSQVLGGRARNEQFF	TGTGCCAGCAGCCAAGTGTTAGGAGGGAGAGCGCGCAATGAGCAGTTCTTC
many	TRBV28	13	TRBJ1-6	.	CASSFLMDSKCHF	TGTGCCAGCAGTTTTCTGATGGACTCCAAATGTCACTTT
few	TRBV4-1	18	TRBJ2-4	.	CASSRGSTEGPSKNIQYF	TGCGCCAGCAGCAGGGGGTCGACCGAGGGGCCCTCCAAAAACATTCAGTACTTC
.	TRBV6-1	15	TRBJ1-5	.	CASSEFGTFTQPQHF	TGTGCCAGCAGTGAATTCGGTACATTCACTCAGCCCCAGCATTTT
many	TRBV10-3	14	TRBJ1-1	.	CAISLDRMNTEAFF	TGTGCCATCAGCCTGGACAGAATGAACACTGAAGCTTTCTTT
many	TRBV2	14	TRBJ1-4	.	CASSLTAFNEKLFF	TGTGCCAGCAGTCTAACAGCATTCAATGAAAAACTGTTTTTT
many	TRBV28	10	TRBJ1-2	.	CASGVYGYTF	TGTGCCAGCGGGGTATATGGCTACACCTTC
many	TRBV6-4	16	TRBJ1-1	.	CASSEGGRGMGTEAFF	TGTGCCAGCAGTGAGGGGGGGCGCGGGATGGGCACTGAAGCTTTCTTT
.	TRBV19	15	TRBJ2-3	TRBD2	CASSRLAVSTDAQYF	TGTGCCAGTAGTAGACTAGCGGTTAGCACAGATGCGCAGTATTTT
many	TRBV20-1	15	TRBJ2-5	TRBD2	CSARDLRLAEETQYF	TGCAGTGCTAGAGATCTACGACTAGCGGAAGAGACCCAGTACTTC
many	TRBV20-1	15	TRBJ2-2	TRBD1	CSARAIRGHTGELFF	TGCAGTGCTAGGGCAATTAGGGGGCACACCGGGGAGCTGTTTTTT
many	TRBV9	14	TRBJ1-1	.	CASSPRLGITEAFF	TGTGCCAGCAGCCCTCGTCTGGGGATTACTGAAGCTTTCTTT
many	TRBV6-4	15	TRBJ1-5	.	CASSPGQTSNQPQHF	TGTGCCAGCAGTCCCGGACAGACGAGCAATCAGCCCCAGCATTTT
many	TRBV12-3/TRBV12-4	15	TRBJ1-2	.	CASTISRVENYGYTF	TGTGCCAGCACTATAAGTAGGGTTGAGAACTATGGCTACACCTTC
many	TRBV28	12	TRBJ1-5	.	CASRSDRQPQHF	TGTGCCAGCAGATCCGATAGGCAGCCCCAGCATTTT